Listed below are T cell receptor beta chains from one sample, sequenced in a study of blood T cell repertoires in COVID-19. Generated by immunoSEQ multiplex PCR, the TCRdb table keeps only in-frame clones and is missing some. This table has 250,000 to 300,000 clones, 85% to 90% appearing once. The sequencing input was peripheral blood. Receptors were obtained from a woman in her 30s with COVID-19, enrolled during active disease. CDR3s include the opening cysteine and the closing phenylalanine or tryptophan. A D gene is named only where the DNA matches it firmly.

V gene: TRBV10-1; J gene: TRBJ1-4; D gene: TRBD1; CDR3 protein: CASRDSRGRVNEKLFF; CDR3 DNA: TGCGCCAGCAGGGACTCTAGGGGGCGGGTAAATGAAAAACTGTTTTTT
V gene: TRBV6-5; J gene: TRBJ1-1; D gene: -; CDR3 protein: CASSYLVNTEAFF; CDR3 DNA: TGTGCCAGCAGTTACTTAGTGAACACTGAAGCTTTCTTT
V gene: TRBV6-2/TRBV6-3; J gene: TRBJ1-2; D gene: TRBD1; CDR3 protein: CASSYGLTGDGYTF; CDR3 DNA: TGTGCCAGCAGTTACGGCCTGACAGGGGATGGCTACACCTTC
V gene: TRBV7-9; J gene: TRBJ2-7; D gene: -; CDR3 protein: CASSFGAGQYF; CDR3 DNA: TGTGCCAGCAGCTTTGGGGCAGGGCAGTACTTC
V gene: TRBV27; J gene: TRBJ1-4; D gene: TRBD1; CDR3 protein: CASTTDRDEKLFF; CDR3 DNA: TGTGCCAGCACCACGGACAGGGATGAAAAACTGTTTTTT
V gene: TRBV5-8; J gene: TRBJ1-5; D gene: TRBD1; CDR3 protein: CASSLPTGFNQPQHF; CDR3 DNA: TGTGCCAGCAGCTTGCCGACAGGGTTTAATCAGCCCCAGCATTTT
V gene: TRBV14; J gene: TRBJ1-5; D gene: -; CDR3 protein: CASSQETGNSNQPQHF; CDR3 DNA: TGTGCCAGCAGCCAAGAAACAGGGAATAGCAATCAGCCCCAGCATTTT
V gene: TRBV5-1; J gene: TRBJ2-5; D gene: TRBD2; CDR3 protein: CASSLVGGGGQETQYF; CDR3 DNA: TGCGCCAGCAGCTTGGTCGGCGGGGGTGGACAAGAGACCCAGTACTTC
V gene: TRBV4-1; J gene: TRBJ2-6; D gene: TRBD1; CDR3 protein: CASSPGQGASGANVLTF; CDR3 DNA: TGCGCCAGCAGCCCGGGACAGGGGGCGTCAGGGGCCAACGTCCTGACTTTC
V gene: TRBV6-6; J gene: TRBJ2-2; D gene: TRBD2; CDR3 protein: CASSSDRTSGTPELFF; CDR3 DNA: TGTGCCAGCAGTTCCGACCGGACTAGCGGAACACCCGAGCTGTTTTTT
V gene: TRBV7-9; J gene: TRBJ2-1; D gene: -; CDR3 protein: CASSQTSSYNEQFF; CDR3 DNA: TGTGCCAGCAGTCAGACTAGCTCCTACAATGAGCAGTTCTTC
V gene: TRBV7-9; J gene: TRBJ1-2; D gene: -; CDR3 protein: CASSTHHRGQGISGGYTF; CDR3 DNA: TGTGCCAGCAGCACACATCACCGAGGGCAGGGGATCTCGGGTGGCTACACCTTC
V gene: TRBV11-2; J gene: TRBJ1-1; D gene: TRBD1; CDR3 protein: CASSSNRGPTEAFF; CDR3 DNA: TGTGCCAGCAGCTCAAACAGGGGGCCCACTGAAGCTTTCTTT